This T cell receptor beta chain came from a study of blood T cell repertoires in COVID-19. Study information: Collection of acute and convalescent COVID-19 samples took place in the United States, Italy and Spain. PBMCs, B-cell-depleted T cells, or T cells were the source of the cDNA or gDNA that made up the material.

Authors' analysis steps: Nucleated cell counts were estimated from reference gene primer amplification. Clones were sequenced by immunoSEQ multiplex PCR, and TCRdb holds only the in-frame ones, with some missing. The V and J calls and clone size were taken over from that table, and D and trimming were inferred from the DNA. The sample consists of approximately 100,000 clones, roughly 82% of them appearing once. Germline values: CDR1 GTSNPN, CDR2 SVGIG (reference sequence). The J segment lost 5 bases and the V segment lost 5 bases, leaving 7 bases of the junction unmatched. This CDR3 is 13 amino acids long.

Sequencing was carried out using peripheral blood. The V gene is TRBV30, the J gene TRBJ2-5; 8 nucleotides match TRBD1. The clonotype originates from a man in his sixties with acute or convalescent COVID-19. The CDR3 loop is CAWVQGAVETQYF. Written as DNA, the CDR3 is TGTGCCTGGGTGCAGGGGGCGGTGGAGACCCAGTACTTC.